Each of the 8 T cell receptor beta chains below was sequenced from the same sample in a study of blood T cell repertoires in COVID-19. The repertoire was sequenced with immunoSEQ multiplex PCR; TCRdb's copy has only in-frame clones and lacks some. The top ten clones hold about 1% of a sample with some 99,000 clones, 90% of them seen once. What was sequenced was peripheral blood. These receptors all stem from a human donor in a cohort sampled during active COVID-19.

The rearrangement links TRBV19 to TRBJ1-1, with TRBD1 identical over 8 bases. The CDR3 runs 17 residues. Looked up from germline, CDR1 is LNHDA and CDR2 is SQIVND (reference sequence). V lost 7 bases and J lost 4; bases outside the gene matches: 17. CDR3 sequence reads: CASIYSYRGSVGTEAFF. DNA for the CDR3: TGTGCCAGTATCTATAGTTACAGGGGGAGCGTTGGCACTGAAGCTTTCTTT.

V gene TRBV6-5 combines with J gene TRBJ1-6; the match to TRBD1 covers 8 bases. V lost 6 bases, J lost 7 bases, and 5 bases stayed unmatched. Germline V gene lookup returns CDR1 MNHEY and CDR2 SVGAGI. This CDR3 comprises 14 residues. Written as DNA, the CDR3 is TGTGCCAGCAGCTGGACAGGGTTGAATTCACCCCTCCACTTT. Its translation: CASSWTGLNSPLHF.

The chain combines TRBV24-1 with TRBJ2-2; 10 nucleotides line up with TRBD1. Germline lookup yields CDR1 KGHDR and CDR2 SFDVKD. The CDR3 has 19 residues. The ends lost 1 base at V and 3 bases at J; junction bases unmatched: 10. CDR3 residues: CATSDFASKGQGYTGELFF. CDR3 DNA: TGTGCCACCAGTGATTTTGCTTCGAAGGGACAGGGGTACACCGGGGAGCTGTTTTTT.

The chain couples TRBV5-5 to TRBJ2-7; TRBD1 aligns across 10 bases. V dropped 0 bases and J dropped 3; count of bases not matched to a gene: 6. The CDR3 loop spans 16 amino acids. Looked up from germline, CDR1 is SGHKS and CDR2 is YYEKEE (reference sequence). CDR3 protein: CASSLASGTGVYEQYF. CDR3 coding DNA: TGTGCCAGCAGCTTGGCCTCCGGGACAGGGGTCTACGAGCAGTACTTC.

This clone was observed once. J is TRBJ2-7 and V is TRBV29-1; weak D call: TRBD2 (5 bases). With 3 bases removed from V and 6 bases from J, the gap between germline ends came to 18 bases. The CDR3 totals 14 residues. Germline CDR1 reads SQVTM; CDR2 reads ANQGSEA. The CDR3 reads CSVDVAGGVGEQYF. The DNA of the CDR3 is TGCAGCGTTGACGTGGCAGGAGGAGTGGGCGAGCAGTACTTC.

CDR3 in amino acids: CASSYPGTYEQYF. In DNA, the CDR3 is TGTGCCAGCAGTTACCCCGGGACCTACGAGCAGTACTTC. The gene calls are TRBV6-5 and TRBJ2-7; tentative D call: TRBD2 (5 bases). This CDR3 has 13 residues. Trimming took off 2 bases at V and 2 bases at J, with 7 bases between the two ends. Per the germline V gene, CDR1 is MNHEY and CDR2 is SVGAGI.

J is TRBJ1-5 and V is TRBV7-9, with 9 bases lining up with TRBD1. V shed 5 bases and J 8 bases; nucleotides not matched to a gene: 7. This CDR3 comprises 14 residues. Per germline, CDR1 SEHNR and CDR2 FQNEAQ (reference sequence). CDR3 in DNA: TGTGCCAGCAGCCGACAGGGGGAGAGTGAGCCCCAGCATTTT. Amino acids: CASSRQGESEPQHF.

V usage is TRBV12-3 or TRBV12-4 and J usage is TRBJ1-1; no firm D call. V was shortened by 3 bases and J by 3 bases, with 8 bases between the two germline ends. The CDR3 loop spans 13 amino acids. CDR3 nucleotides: TGTGCCAGCAGTTTGAAGAGCGACACTGAAGCTTTCTTT. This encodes CASSLKSDTEAFF.